This TCR beta chain appears in the sequencing data of a study of control samples from healthy donors and cancer patients. The data were produced by immunoSEQ multiplex PCR, yet TCRdb's version contains in-frame clones alone and is incomplete. The sample lists 57,000 or so clones; roughly 89% were seen once. The CDR3 extends over 18 amino acids. Germline V gene lookup returns CDR1 MGHRA and CDR2 YSYEKL. The ends lost 4 bases at V and 4 bases at J; junction bases unmatched: 15. Sequences were obtained from PBMCs. This clonotype was sampled from a man in his sixties with colorectal cancer. The genes are TRBV4-1 and TRBJ2-7; 11 nucleotides match TRBD2. The DNA of the CDR3 is TGCGCCAGCAGCCGCACACGCCAGGAGCTAGCGGGGGGTTACGAGCAGTACTTC. This encodes CASSRTRQELAGGYEQYF.